This T cell receptor beta chain was obtained from a study of T cells in Graves' hyperthyroidism and ophthalmopathy. General study points: Ophthalmopathy and stable hyperthyroidism were told apart by a 13 V-J model. Most clonotypes expanded in thyroid above 0.001 were likewise present in blood.

CDR1 MNHNS and CDR2 SASEGT come from the germline V gene. CDR3 length: 15 residues. Trimming at V came to 7 bases and at J to 1 base, leaving 5 bases not matched to a gene. This clonotype was seen repeatedly, ten times or more. The target antigen is unknown. From RNA transcripts, TCR beta CDR3 regions were amplified. First-round RT-PCR targeting the TCR CDR3 was performed with the HTBI primer set. TCRdb re-analysed the multiplex PCR reads in MiXCR, keeping a single row per CDR3 protein. The table has almost 600,000 distinct CDR3 sequences, around 14% seen once. The authors obtained PBMCs from roughly 10 ml of fresh peripheral blood.

Sequencing was carried out using blood. The rearrangement joins TRBV6-1 to TRBJ2-2, with 8 bases matching TRBD1. The clonotype originates from a woman aged 25 to 45 with Graves' hyperthyroidism that later progressed to Graves' ophthalmopathy. The DNA of the CDR3 is TGTGCCAGCACTCAAGACAGGGGGAACACCGGGGAGCTGTTTTTT. This gives the protein CASTQDRGNTGELFF.